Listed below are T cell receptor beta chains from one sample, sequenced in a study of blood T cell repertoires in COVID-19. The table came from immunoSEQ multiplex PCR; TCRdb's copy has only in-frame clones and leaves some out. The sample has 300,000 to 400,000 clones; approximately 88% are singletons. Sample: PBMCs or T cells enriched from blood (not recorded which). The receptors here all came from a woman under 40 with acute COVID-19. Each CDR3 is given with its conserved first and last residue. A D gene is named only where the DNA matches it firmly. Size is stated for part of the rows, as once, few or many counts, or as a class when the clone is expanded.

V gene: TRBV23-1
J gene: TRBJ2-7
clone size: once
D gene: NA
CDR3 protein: CASSEKPAGVTYEQYF
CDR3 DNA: TGCGCCAGCAGTGAAAAACCGGCAGGCGTCACCTACGAGCAGTACTTC

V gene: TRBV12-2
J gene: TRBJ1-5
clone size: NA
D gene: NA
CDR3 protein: CASRLVGLQGIHQPQHF
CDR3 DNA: TGTGCAAGTCGCTTAGTTGGCTTGCAGGGGATCCATCAGCCCCAGCATTTT

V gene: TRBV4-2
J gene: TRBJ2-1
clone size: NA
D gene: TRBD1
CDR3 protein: CASSPPPGQAAFF
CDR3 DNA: TGTGCCAGCAGCCCCCCACCGGGACAGGCTGCGTTCTTC

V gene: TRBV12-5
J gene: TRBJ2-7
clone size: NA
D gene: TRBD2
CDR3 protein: CASAPSGVSSYEQYF
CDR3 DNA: TGTGCTAGTGCCCCTAGCGGGGTTAGCTCCTACGAGCAGTACTTC

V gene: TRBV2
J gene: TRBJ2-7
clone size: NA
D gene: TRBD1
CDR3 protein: CASIATGVLNYEQYF
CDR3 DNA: TGTGCCAGCATTGCGACAGGGGTGCTAAACTACGAGCAGTACTTC

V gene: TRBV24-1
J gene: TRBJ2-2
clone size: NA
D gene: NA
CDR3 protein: CATSDNNRDTHTGELFF
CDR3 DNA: TGTGCCACCAGTGATAATAACCGGGACACTCACACCGGGGAGCTGTTTTTT

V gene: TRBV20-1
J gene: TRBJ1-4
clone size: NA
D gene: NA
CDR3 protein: CSASEYNEKLFF
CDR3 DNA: TGCAGTGCCAGTGAATATAATGAAAAACTGTTTTTT

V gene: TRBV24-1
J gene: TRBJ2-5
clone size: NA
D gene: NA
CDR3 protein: CATSDPVTGEYGTQYF
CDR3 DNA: TGTGCCACCAGTGATCCCGTGACGGGTGAATACGGGACCCAGTACTTC

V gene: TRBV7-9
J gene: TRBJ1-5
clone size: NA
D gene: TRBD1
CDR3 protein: CASSLGQGMQPQHF
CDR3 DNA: TGTGCCAGCAGCCTGGGACAGGGTATGCAGCCCCAGCATTTT

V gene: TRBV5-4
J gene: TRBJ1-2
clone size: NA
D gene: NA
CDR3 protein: CASSLGGTGYTF
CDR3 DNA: TGTGCCAGCAGCTTGGGGGGGACAGGCTACACCTTC

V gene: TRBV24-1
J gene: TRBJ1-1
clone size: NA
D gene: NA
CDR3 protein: CATSDVGRTEAFF
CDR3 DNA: TGTGCCACCAGTGATGTAGGGAGGACTGAAGCTTTCTTT